These 26 T cell receptor beta chains came from one sample sequenced in a study of cytomegalovirus exposure and HLA in healthy donors. The PCR contained 60 Vbeta and 13 Jbeta primers. Repertoires were generated with immunoSEQ multiplex PCR, while TCRdb's copy carries only in-frame clones and drops some. This table has fewer than 110,000 clones, roughly 76% appearing once. The sequencing sample was made of PBMCs. These receptors were collected from a man aged 40-50 years in good health and CMV-seronegative.

The V gene is TRBV7-8, the J gene TRBJ1-4; tentatively, D is TRBD1 (5 bases). The V end was cut by 3 bases, the J end by 6 bases, with 11 bases between. Germline CDR1 is SGHVS and CDR2 is FQNEAQ. This CDR3 contains 14 residues. CDR3 sequence: CASSFGGMDEKLFF. The CDR3, as DNA: TGTGCCAGCAGCTTCGGGGGGATGGATGAAAAACTGTTTTTT.

The chain carries TRBV27 and TRBJ1-2; possibly TRBD1 for D (5 bases). The CDR3 runs 13 residues. The germline gives CDR1 MNHEY, CDR2 SMNVEV (reference sequence). Trimming removed 0 bases at V and 7 bases at J, with 9 bases between. The CDR3 is CASSLSGVGGYTF. The CDR3 coding sequence is TGTGCCAGCAGTTTATCAGGGGTGGGTGGCTACACCTTC.

This clone was picked up a small number of times. The gene calls are TRBV2 and TRBJ2-1; TRBD2 might be the D (6 bases). Germline CDR1 is SNHLY and CDR2 is FYNNEI. The CDR3 totals 17 residues. Trimming cost V 0 bases and J 0 bases, with 12 bases left between them. The CDR3 here is CASSEARDGSSYNEQFF. The CDR3 DNA reads TGTGCCAGCAGTGAAGCGCGGGACGGAAGCTCCTACAATGAGCAGTTCTTC.

This chain connects TRBV25-1 to TRBJ1-1; 8 bases agree with TRBD1. With V trimmed by 6 bases and J by 5 bases, 8 bases remained unmatched. This CDR3 has 14 amino acids. Germline CDR1 MGHDK, CDR2 SYGVNS. The CDR3 DNA sequence: TGTGCCAGCAGGACAGACAGGGGTCGTACTGAAGCTTTCTTT. Its translation is CASRTDRGRTEAFF.

The chain has TRBV30 and TRBJ1-1; TRBD1 is a possible D gene (5 bases). Germline V gene data show CDR1 as GTSNPN and CDR2 as SVGIG (reference sequence). The V and J ends lost 2 bases and 9 bases respectively, with 19 bases between them. CDR3 length: 14 amino acids. The CDR3 DNA is TGTGCCTGGAGTCCCGCCGTAGGGGCGGAACAAGCTTTCTTT. Translating gives CAWSPAVGAEQAFF.

The V and J genes are TRBV30 and TRBJ2-7, with 9 nucleotides matching TRBD2. CDR1 and CDR2 from the germline V gene are GTSNPN and SVGIG (reference sequence). V shed 4 bases and J 2 bases; nucleotides not matched to a gene: 0. The CDR3 length is 12 residues. In nucleotides, the CDR3 is TGTGCCTGGACTAGCGGGGCCTACGAGCAGTACTTC. This gives the protein CAWTSGAYEQYF. Full variable domain (missing parts from reference TRBV30 and TRBJ2-7): SQTIHQWPATLVQPVGSPLSLECTVEGTSNPNLYWYRQAAGRGLQLLFYSVGIGQISSEVPQNLSASRPQDRQFILSSKKLLLSDSGFYLCAWTSGAYEQYFGPGTRLTVT.

CDR3 sequence (DNA): TGTGCCAGCAAGACAGGGGGACCCGAGCAGTACTTC. This translates into CASKTGGPEQYF. The chain links TRBV2 to TRBJ2-7; 9 bases match TRBD1. V lost 7 bases and J lost 6; bases outside the gene matches: 4. This CDR3 spans 12 amino acids. From germline, CDR1 is SNHLY and CDR2 FYNNEI.

Concerning this clone itself: The junction does not match germline at one end; this may be a read error. This sample also contains other DNA sequences that code for the same CDR3. The chain's CDR3 is CASSVQGANSPLHF. The CDR3 DNA sequence: TGTGCCAGCAGCGTACAGGGGGCCAATTCCCCCCTCCACTTT. This chain links TRBV9 with TRBJ1-6, with 8 bases aligning to TRBD1. This CDR3 contains 14 residues. Looked up from germline, CDR1 is SGDLS and CDR2 is YYNGEE.

This chain connects TRBV5-6 to TRBJ1-6; the D is unclear. CDR3 length: 14 residues. The V end was cut by 2 bases, the J end by 7 bases, with 10 bases between. Germline V gene lookup returns CDR1 SGHDT and CDR2 YYEEEE. The CDR3 spells CASSFHSRNSPLHF. CDR3 in DNA: TGTGCCAGCAGCTTTCACAGTCGGAATTCACCCCTCCACTTT. Supplemented by reference TRBV5-6 and TRBJ1-6, the full variable domain reads DAGVTQSPTHLIKTRGQQVTLRCSPKSGHDTVSWYQQALGQGPQFIFQYYEEEERQRGNFPDRFSGHQFPNYSSELNVNALLLGDSALYLCASSFHSRNSPLHFGNGTRLTVT.

V is TRBV27 and J is TRBJ2-6; 12 nucleotides align to TRBD1. Trimming removed 6 bases from V and 2 bases from J; junction bases left unmatched: 8. Germline assignment: CDR1 MNHEY and CDR2 SMNVEV (reference sequence). The CDR3 totals 18 residues. The DNA for the CDR3 is TGTGCCAGCAGAAAGACCGGGACAGGGGGCGCTGGGGCCAACGTCCTGACTTTC. It encodes CASRKTGTGGAGANVLTF.

The CDR3 spells CASSLVQGVYYGYTF. The CDR3 nucleotides read TGTGCCAGCAGCTTAGTTCAGGGGGTGTACTATGGCTACACCTTC. The genes are TRBV7-2 and TRBJ1-2, with TRBD1 matching over 7 bases. V was pared by 1 base and J by 3 bases, with 5 bases of the junction left unmatched. CDR1 is SGHTA and CDR2 is FQGNSA in the germline V gene. The CDR3 spans 15 residues.

The chain couples TRBV5-1 to TRBJ2-7; D might be TRBD1 (5 bases). The germline V gene has CDR1 SGHRS and CDR2 YFSETQ. V was trimmed by 3 bases and J by 3 bases, leaving 13 bases between them. The CDR3 contains 14 residues. The CDR3 reads CASSSSGQGYEQYF. CDR3 coding DNA: TGCGCCAGCAGCTCTTCCGGGCAGGGCTACGAGCAGTACTTC.

The chain combines TRBV18 with TRBJ2-1, with D tentatively TRBD2 (5 bases). The CDR3 length is 14 residues. Trimming left V 3 bases short and J 0 bases short, with 6 bases between. CDR1 is KGHSH and CDR2 is LQKENI in the germline V gene. CDR3 protein: CASSPGSSYNEQFF. Here the CDR3 DNA reads TGTGCCAGCTCACCGGGGAGCTCCTACAATGAGCAGTTCTTC.

Here the CDR3 DNA reads TGTGCCAGCAGACCCGCCGGGACAGGGGTCTTGGACACCTTC. Protein product: CASRPAGTGVLDTF. The V and J genes are TRBV6-1 and TRBJ1-2, with 10 bases that match TRBD1. V lost 6 bases to trimming and J lost 12 bases; unmatched junction nucleotides: 13. CDR1 is MNHNS, CDR2 SASEGT, per germline. The CDR3 has 14 amino acids.

The V call is TRBV4-1, the J call TRBJ1-2; 7 nucleotides line up with TRBD1. Unmatched junction bases numbered 3, after V lost 0 bases and J lost 2 bases. The germline V gene encodes CDR1 MGHRA and CDR2 YSYEKL. The CDR3 sequence is 15 residues long. CDR3 sequence (DNA): TGCGCCAGCAGCCAAGAAGACAGGGCGAACTATGGCTACACCTTC. Its protein product is CASSQEDRANYGYTF.

The rearrangement uses TRBV9 and TRBJ2-1; maybe TRBD1 (6 bases). The CDR3 runs to 15 residues. V was pared by 0 bases and J by 6 bases, with 13 bases between. The germline CDR1 and CDR2 sequences are SGDLS and YYNGEE. The CDR3 sequence is CASSVGVRGGNEQFF. Written as DNA, the CDR3 is TGTGCCAGCAGCGTAGGGGTGAGAGGGGGCAATGAGCAGTTCTTC. Based on the CDR3 plus reference TRBV9 and TRBJ2-1, the full variable domain is DSGVTQTPKHLITATGQRVTLRCSPRSGDLSVYWYQQSLDQGLQFLIQYYNGEERAKGNILERFSAQQFPDLHSELNLSSLELGDSALYFCASSVGVRGGNEQFFGPGTRLTVL.

The chain employs TRBV6-1 and TRBJ2-7; 7 bases line up with TRBD1. CDR1 and CDR2 from the germline V gene are MNHNS and SASEGT. The V gene end was trimmed by 7 bases and the J gene end by 5 bases; junction bases not matched to a gene: 5. The CDR3 runs 12 residues. CDR3 DNA: TGTGCCAGCAACAGACAGGGCCACGAGCAGTACGTC. As protein: CASNRQGHEQYV.

This chain connects TRBV4-1 to TRBJ2-3, with 9 bases aligning to TRBD2. CDR1 MGHRA and CDR2 YSYEKL come from the germline V gene. CDR3 size: 15 residues. V was clipped by 1 base and J by 5 bases; unmatched bases: 4. The chain's CDR3 is CASSQVAGELDTQYF. Written as DNA, the CDR3 is TGCGCCAGCAGCCAAGTAGCGGGGGAACTAGATACGCAGTATTTT.

The chain joins TRBV5-1 to TRBJ1-1; 8 positions agree with TRBD1. CDR1 is SGHRS, CDR2 YFSETQ, per germline. The CDR3 has 14 residues. Unmatched junction bases numbered 4, after V lost 2 bases and J lost 4 bases. Here the CDR3 DNA reads TGCGCCAGCAGCTTCCGGACAGGGCTCACTGAAGCTTTCTTT. Residues: CASSFRTGLTEAFF.

V usage is TRBV25-1 and J usage is TRBJ2-7; 7 positions agree with TRBD1. The length of the CDR3 is 14 residues. Germline V gene data show CDR1 as MGHDK and CDR2 as SYGVNS. With 3 bases clipped from V and 2 bases from J, the junction kept 4 bases outside the gene matches. For the CDR3, the DNA is TGTGCCAGCAGTGACCGGGACAGAGCCTACGAGCAGTACTTC. It specifies CASSDRDRAYEQYF.

The rearrangement joins TRBV10-3 to TRBJ1-2, with a tentative D call TRBD1 (6 bases). Germline assignment: CDR1 ENHRY and CDR2 SYGVKD. Between the trimmed V and J ends, which lost 4 bases and 6 bases, there was a span of 27 bases. The CDR3 loop spans 18 amino acids. The CDR3 coding sequence is TGTGCCATCAGTGCAAAGCAACAGGGACGGGCAATTGGCGATGGCTACACCTTC. Its protein product is CAISAKQQGRAIGDGYTF.

The gene calls are TRBV5-1 and TRBJ2-5, with 9 bases lining up with TRBD2. The CDR3 is 17 amino acids. Trimming took 0 bases from V and 1 from J; bases not matched to a gene: 7. CDR1 is SGHRS, CDR2 YFSETQ, per germline. The CDR3 bases are TGCGCCAGCAGCTTGGAGCTTGTGCGGGGGGGCCAAGAGACCCAGTACTTC. Its protein product is CASSLELVRGGQETQYF.

V usage is TRBV6-6 and J usage is TRBJ2-7; tentatively, D is TRBD2 (5 bases). Germline lookup yields CDR1 MNHNY and CDR2 SVGAGI (reference sequence). Trimming stripped 6 bases from V and 6 bases from J, with 15 bases between. The CDR3 totals 13 residues. The DNA of the CDR3 is TGTGCCAGCAGCTCCCAAATAGGGAGCGAGCAGTACGTC. This gives the protein CASSSQIGSEQYV.

This clone has only a few counts. This rearrangement joins TRBV1 to TRBJ2-7; no DNA check was done on the table's D call, TRBD2. TRBV1 is a recognized pseudogene. This CDR3 region has 17 residues. The CDR3 nucleotides are TGCACCAGCAGCCAAGTCCCTAGCGGGGGCGCAGCCTACGAGCAGTACGTC. This gives the protein CTSSQVPSGGAAYEQYV.

V is TRBV6-4 and J is TRBJ1-1; unclear D gene. The germline gives CDR1 MRHNA, CDR2 SNTAGT. The germline V and J ends were trimmed by 6 bases and 0 bases, with 8 bases remaining between them. This CDR3 contains 13 residues. CDR3 coding DNA: TGTGCCAGCAGAGAGCATCTGAACACTGAAGCTTTCTTT. It yields the protein CASREHLNTEAFF.

V usage is TRBV4-1 and J usage is TRBJ1-2; D uncertain. Germline V gene sequence: CDR1 MGHRA, CDR2 YSYEKL. The CDR3 is 17 residues long. With 3 bases removed from V and 4 bases from J, the gap between germline ends came to 21 bases. As DNA, the CDR3 is TGCGCCAGCAGCCATAACCCAAGTCGAGGAGGGTCCTATGGCTACACCTTC. Its protein product is CASSHNPSRGGSYGYTF.